The rows below give T cell receptor beta chains drawn from one sample of a study of Ad26.COV2.S vaccination and SARS-CoV-2 variants. Here immunoSEQ multiplex PCR was the method, and the copy in TCRdb shows in-frame clones only, minus some. This table has roughly 410,000 clones, 83% appearing once. The sample in question was peripheral blood, obtained in a trial of Ad26.COV2.S vaccine versus placebo. These receptors were collected from a person between 18 and 59 years old who received the Ad26.COV2.S COVID-19 vaccine or a placebo. Each CDR3 is given without its conserved first and last residue.

>TRBJ1-2|12|TRBV9
ASSVEPRADGYT
>TRBJ2-4|18|TRBV1
TSSPPGRGAPGLTKNIQY
>TRBJ2-4|13|TRBV7-9
ASSPSILAKNIQY
>TRBJ1-5|13|TRBV19
ASSIGGQGRQPQH
>TRBJ1-1|11|TRBV7-2
ASSLTANTEAF
>TRBJ1-1|10|TRBV29-1
SVDRVFTEAF
>TRBJ1-1|14|TRBV6-2/TRBV6-3
ASSSSRSMRNTEAF
>TRBJ2-2|12|TRBV10-1
ASSGPLSGGELF
>TRBJ2-3|15|TRBV4-3
ASSHTSGGGLTDTQY
>TRBJ1-2|13|TRBV6-6
ASSYQQGGSDGYT
>TRBJ1-1|11|TRBV2
ASNILQGTEAF
>TRBJ1-5|15|TRBV6-1
ASSEVKTVYSNQPQH
>TRBJ1-6|14|TRBV27
ASSLSSTGLNSPLH
>TRBJ2-7|11|TRBV27
ASSLLSGYEQY
>TRBJ2-3|10|TRBV7-9
ASSFGTGVLY
>TRBJ2-2|11|TRBV24-1
ATSSPNTGELF
>TRBJ2-5|12|TRBV5-1
ASSPRGAGETQY
>TRBJ2-3|10|TRBV29-1
SVVGFTETQY
>TRBJ2-1|13|TRBV4-2
ASSQEWRGFNEQF
>TRBJ1-2|9|TRBV6-6
ASSPLSGYT
>TRBJ2-1|12|TRBV7-3
ASNLAGGPDEQF
>TRBJ2-1|13|TRBV11-3
ASSLFSGGENEQF
>TRBJ2-1|11|TRBV5-1
ASSMGLYNEQF
>TRBJ1-1|14|TRBV5-5
ASSLVRGALNTEAF
>TRBJ1-1|14|TRBV3-1/TRBV3-2
ASSPGTGEMNTEAF
>TRBJ2-1|11|TRBV7-9
ASSLGRYNEQF
>TRBJ2-1|13|TRBV7-3
ASSSSGGTYNEQF